This T cell receptor beta chain was observed in a study of shared clonotypes between healthy human individuals. Trimming stripped 6 bases from V and 0 bases from J, with 8 bases between. The CDR3 spans 13 residues. Germline-derived CDR1 and CDR2 are SQVTM and ANQGSEA. This clone came up once. Authors' methods: Junction-only sequences without quality scores came from ImmunoSEQ, so filtering differed. The repertoire was sequenced with immunoSEQ multiplex PCR; TCRdb's copy has only in-frame clones and lacks some. The V and J calls and the clone size are those of that table, but D and trimming were determined from the DNA. The table lists around 2.1 million clones, 90% to 97% of them singletons.

V gene TRBV29-1 combines with J gene TRBJ1-4; D uncertain. The sample consisted of naive CD4+ T cells sorted from blood. Subset defined: CD45RA+ positively selected. The clonotype originates from a man between 18 and 35 years old in good health. The CDR3 nucleotides are TGCAGCGTGCGACATGCAACTAATGAAAAACTGTTTTTT. This encodes CSVRHATNEKLFF. The full variable domain, rest sourced from reference TRBV29-1 and TRBJ1-4, is SAVISQKPSRDICQRGTSLTIQCQVDSQVTMMFWYRQQPGQSLTLIATANQGSEATYESGFVIDKFPISRPNLTFSTLTVSNMSPEDSSIYLCSVRHATNEKLFFGSGTQLSVL.